Listed below are T cell receptor beta chains from one sample, sequenced in a study of blood T cell repertoires in COVID-19. The data were produced by immunoSEQ multiplex PCR, yet TCRdb's version contains in-frame clones alone and is incomplete. The data hold about 200,000 clones, with roughly 84% observed a single time. Material for sequencing was PBMCs or T cells enriched from blood (not recorded which). These receptors originate from a woman under 40 who had been exposed to COVID-19. Each CDR3 is given without its conserved first and last residue. The order of the fields is J gene, V gene, CDR3 protein.

j_gene: TRBJ2-7
v_gene: TRBV19
CDR3aa: ASSGGGYDEQY

j_gene: TRBJ2-5
v_gene: TRBV5-6
CDR3aa: ASSGDRVIKETQY

j_gene: TRBJ1-3
v_gene: TRBV5-4
CDR3aa: ASSPTGGAKGNTIY

j_gene: TRBJ2-5
v_gene: TRBV12-3/TRBV12-4
CDR3aa: ASSPQETQY

j_gene: TRBJ2-7
v_gene: TRBV7-8
CDR3aa: ASSFNRGQREQY

j_gene: TRBJ2-1
v_gene: TRBV10-3
CDR3aa: AISTSYREQF

j_gene: TRBJ2-7
v_gene: TRBV2
CDR3aa: ASSEGGATYEQY

j_gene: TRBJ1-2
v_gene: TRBV27
CDR3aa: ASSFSGGYGYT

j_gene: TRBJ2-1
v_gene: TRBV19
CDR3aa: ASSIYGGGRF

j_gene: TRBJ1-2
v_gene: TRBV12-3/TRBV12-4
CDR3aa: ASSLGRNYGYT

j_gene: TRBJ2-7
v_gene: TRBV5-4
CDR3aa: ASSLLTSDKYEQY

j_gene: TRBJ1-3
v_gene: TRBV3-1/TRBV3-2
CDR3aa: ASSLTGARGNTIY

j_gene: TRBJ1-2
v_gene: TRBV2
CDR3aa: ASRDITGTVYGYT

j_gene: TRBJ2-3
v_gene: TRBV5-1
CDR3aa: ASSPGGSGGFTDTQY

j_gene: TRBJ1-4
v_gene: TRBV2
CDR3aa: ASSGFPQGLGSFDEKLF

j_gene: TRBJ2-7
v_gene: TRBV30
CDR3aa: AYLNNFLSYEQY

j_gene: TRBJ2-1
v_gene: TRBV19
CDR3aa: ASSIPGQYNEQF

j_gene: TRBJ1-6
v_gene: TRBV7-2
CDR3aa: ASSLAFQGSSPLH

j_gene: TRBJ1-4
v_gene: TRBV5-1
CDR3aa: ASSIRDRRAPEKLF

j_gene: TRBJ2-3
v_gene: TRBV5-1
CDR3aa: ASSLGGGASTQY

j_gene: TRBJ1-6
v_gene: TRBV11-2
CDR3aa: ASSLNRALSNSPLH

j_gene: TRBJ1-1
v_gene: TRBV28
CDR3aa: ASRRPGQEYEAF

j_gene: TRBJ2-7
v_gene: TRBV7-9
CDR3aa: ASSPRTGEGVYEQY

j_gene: TRBJ2-1
v_gene: TRBV7-9
CDR3aa: ASSFGLLSYNEQF

j_gene: TRBJ1-5
v_gene: TRBV10-3
CDR3aa: ASGQYTNQPQH

j_gene: TRBJ1-2
v_gene: TRBV29-1
CDR3aa: SVKQGNYGYT

j_gene: TRBJ2-7
v_gene: TRBV19
CDR3aa: ASRSTGNLHEQY

j_gene: TRBJ2-7
v_gene: TRBV27
CDR3aa: ASSSHPSDSYEQY

j_gene: TRBJ1-4
v_gene: TRBV4-2
CDR3aa: ASSQDHRGRANEKLF